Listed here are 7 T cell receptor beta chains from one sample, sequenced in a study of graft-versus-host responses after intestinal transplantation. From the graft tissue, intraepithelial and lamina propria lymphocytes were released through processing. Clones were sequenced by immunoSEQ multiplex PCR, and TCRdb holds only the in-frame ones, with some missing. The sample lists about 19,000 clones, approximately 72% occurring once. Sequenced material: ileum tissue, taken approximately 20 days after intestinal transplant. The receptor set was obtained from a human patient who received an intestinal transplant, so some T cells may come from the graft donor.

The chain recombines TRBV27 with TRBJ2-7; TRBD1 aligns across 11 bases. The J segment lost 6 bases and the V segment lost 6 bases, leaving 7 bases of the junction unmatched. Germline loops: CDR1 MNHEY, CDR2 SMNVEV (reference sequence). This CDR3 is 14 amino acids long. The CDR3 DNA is TGTGCCAGCAGCTCCGGGACAGGGGGGAGCGAGCAGTACTTC. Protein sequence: CASSSGTGGSEQYF.

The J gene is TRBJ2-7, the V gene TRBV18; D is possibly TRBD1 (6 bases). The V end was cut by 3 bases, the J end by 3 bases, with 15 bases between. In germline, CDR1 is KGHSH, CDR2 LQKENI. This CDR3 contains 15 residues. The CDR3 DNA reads TGTGCCAGCTCACCGGGACATCAAGACCACTACGAGCAGTACTTC. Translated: CASSPGHQDHYEQYF.

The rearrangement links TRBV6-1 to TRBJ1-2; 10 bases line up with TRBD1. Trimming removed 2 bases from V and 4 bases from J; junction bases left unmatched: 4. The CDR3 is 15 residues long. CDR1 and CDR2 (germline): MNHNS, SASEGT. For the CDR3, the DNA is TGTGCCAGCAGTGAATGGGACAGGGGTGTCTATGGCTACACCTTC. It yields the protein CASSEWDRGVYGYTF.

CDR3 bases: TGCGCCAGCAGTTCGGATCCGGCGGCCGGGGAGCTGTTTTTT. It encodes CASSSDPAAGELFF. The chain joins TRBV5-1 to TRBJ2-2; D not resolved. Germline V lookup: CDR1 SGHRS, CDR2 YFSETQ. Trimming cost V 5 bases and J 6 bases, with 14 bases left between them. CDR3 length: 14 amino acids.

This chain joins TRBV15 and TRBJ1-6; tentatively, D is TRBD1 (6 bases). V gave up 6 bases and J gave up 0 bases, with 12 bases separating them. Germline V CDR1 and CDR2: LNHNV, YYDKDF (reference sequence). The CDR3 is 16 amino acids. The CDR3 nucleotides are TGTGCCACCAGAGGGACACCGAGCTCCTATAATTCACCCCTCCACTTT. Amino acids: CATRGTPSSYNSPLHF.

The CDR3, as DNA: TGTGCCATCAGCCTCGGGAGGAACTATGGCTACACCTTC. This encodes CAISLGRNYGYTF. The chain recombines TRBV10-3 with TRBJ1-2; no definite D call. The V gene's germline CDR1 is ENHRY and CDR2 SYGVKD. This CDR3 region has 13 residues. Trimming stripped 6 bases from V and 2 bases from J, with 10 bases between.

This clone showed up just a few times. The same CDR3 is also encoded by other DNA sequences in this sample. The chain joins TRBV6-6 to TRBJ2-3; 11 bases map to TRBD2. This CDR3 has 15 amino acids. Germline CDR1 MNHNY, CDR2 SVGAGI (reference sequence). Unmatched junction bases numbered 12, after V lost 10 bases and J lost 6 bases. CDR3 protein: CATQKLAGATDTQYF. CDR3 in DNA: TGTGCCACCCAAAAACTAGCGGGAGCCACGGATACGCAGTATTTT.